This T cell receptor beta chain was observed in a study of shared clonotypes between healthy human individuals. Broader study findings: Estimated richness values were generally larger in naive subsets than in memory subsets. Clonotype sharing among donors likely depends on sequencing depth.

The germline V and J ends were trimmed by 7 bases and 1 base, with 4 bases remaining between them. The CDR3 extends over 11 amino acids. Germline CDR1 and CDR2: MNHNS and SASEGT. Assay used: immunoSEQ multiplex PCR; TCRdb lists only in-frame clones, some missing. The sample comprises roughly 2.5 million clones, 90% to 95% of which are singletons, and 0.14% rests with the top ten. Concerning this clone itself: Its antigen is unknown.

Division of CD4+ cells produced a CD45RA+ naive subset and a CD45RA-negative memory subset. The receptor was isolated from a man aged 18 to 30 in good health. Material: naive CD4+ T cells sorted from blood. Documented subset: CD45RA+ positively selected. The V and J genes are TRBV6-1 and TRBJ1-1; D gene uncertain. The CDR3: CASMKNTEAFF. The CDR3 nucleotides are TGTGCCAGCATGAAGAACACTGAAGCTTTCTTT.